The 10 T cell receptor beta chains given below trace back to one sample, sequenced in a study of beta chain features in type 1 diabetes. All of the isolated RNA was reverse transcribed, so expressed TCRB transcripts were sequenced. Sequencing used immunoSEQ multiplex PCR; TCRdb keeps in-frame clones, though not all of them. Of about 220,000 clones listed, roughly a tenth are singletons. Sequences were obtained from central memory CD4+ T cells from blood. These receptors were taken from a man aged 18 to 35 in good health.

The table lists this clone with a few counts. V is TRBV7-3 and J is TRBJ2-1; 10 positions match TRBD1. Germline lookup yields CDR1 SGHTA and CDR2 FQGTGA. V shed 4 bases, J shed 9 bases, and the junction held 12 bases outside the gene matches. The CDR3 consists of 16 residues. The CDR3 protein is CASSSRTGTGAGEQFF. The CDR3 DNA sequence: TGTGCCAGCAGCTCACGTACCGGGACAGGGGCCGGTGAGCAGTTCTTC.

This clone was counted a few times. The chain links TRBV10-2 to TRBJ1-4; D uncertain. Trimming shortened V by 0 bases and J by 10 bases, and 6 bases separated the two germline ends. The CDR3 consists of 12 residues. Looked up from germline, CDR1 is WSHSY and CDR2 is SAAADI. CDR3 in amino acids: CASSESAGKLFF. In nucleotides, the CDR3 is TGCGCCAGCAGTGAGTCGGCAGGAAAACTGTTTTTT.

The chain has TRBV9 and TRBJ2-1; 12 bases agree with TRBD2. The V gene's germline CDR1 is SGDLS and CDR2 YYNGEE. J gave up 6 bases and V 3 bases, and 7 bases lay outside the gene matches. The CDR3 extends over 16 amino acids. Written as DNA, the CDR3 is TGTGCCAGCAGCGGACGACTAGCGGGAGTTGTCAATGAGCAGTTCTTC. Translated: CASSGRLAGVVNEQFF.

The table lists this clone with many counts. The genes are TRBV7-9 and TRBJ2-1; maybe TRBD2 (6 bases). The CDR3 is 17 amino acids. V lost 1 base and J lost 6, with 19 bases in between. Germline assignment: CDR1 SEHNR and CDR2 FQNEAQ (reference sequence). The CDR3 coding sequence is TGTGCCAGCAGCTTAGGCCCAGGAGGGAGTGGGTCCAATGAGCAGTTCTTC. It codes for CASSLGPGGSGSNEQFF.

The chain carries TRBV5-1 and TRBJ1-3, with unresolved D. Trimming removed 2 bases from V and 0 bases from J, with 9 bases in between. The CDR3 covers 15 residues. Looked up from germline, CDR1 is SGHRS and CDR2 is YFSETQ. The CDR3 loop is CASSFGGYSGNTIYF. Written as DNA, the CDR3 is TGCGCCAGCAGCTTTGGAGGATACTCTGGAAACACCATATATTTT.

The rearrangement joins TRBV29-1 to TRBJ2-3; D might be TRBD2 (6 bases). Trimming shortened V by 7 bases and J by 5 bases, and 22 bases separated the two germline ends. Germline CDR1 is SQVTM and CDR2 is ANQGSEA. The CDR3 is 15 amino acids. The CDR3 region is CSALRERALGDTQYF. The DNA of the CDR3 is TGCAGCGCACTAAGAGAGCGGGCCTTAGGAGATACGCAGTATTTT.

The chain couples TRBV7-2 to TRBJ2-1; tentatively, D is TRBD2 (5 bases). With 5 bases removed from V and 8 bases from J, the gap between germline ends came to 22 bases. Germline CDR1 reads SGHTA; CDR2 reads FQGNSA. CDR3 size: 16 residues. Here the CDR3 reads CASSPGPRLASDEQFF. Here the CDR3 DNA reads TGTGCCAGCAGCCCCGGGCCGCGGCTAGCTTCGGATGAGCAGTTCTTC.

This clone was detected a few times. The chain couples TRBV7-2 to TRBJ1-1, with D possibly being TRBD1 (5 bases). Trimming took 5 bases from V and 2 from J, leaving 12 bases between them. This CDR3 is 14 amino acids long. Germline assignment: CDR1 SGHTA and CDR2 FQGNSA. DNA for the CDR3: TGTGCCAGCAGCCGCGCGGGGACCAACACTGAAGCTTTCTTT. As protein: CASSRAGTNTEAFF. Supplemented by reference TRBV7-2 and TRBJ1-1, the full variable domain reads GAGVSQSPSNKVTEKGKDVELRCDPISGHTALYWYRQSLGQGLEFLIYFQGNSAPDKSGLPSDRFSAERTGGSVSTLTIQRTQQEDSAVYLCASSRAGTNTEAFFGQGTRLTVV.

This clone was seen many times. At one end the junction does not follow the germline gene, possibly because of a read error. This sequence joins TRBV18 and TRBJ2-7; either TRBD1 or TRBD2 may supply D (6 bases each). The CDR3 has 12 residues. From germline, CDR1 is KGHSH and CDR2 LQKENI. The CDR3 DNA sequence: TGTGCCAGCTCACCATGGGGGGCACCCTTGGCCTTC. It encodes CASSPWGAPLAF.

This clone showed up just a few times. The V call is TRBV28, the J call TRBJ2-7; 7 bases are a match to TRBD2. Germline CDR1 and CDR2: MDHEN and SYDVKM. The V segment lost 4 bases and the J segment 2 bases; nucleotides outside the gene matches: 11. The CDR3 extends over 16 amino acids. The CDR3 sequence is CASSSILAELTYEQYF. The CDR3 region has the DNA TGTGCCAGCAGTTCTATTCTAGCGGAGCTTACCTACGAGCAGTACTTC. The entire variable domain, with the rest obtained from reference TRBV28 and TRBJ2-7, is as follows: DVKVTQSSRYLVKRTGEKVFLECVQDMDHENMFWYRQDPGLGLRLIYFSYDVKMKEKGDIPEGYSVSREKKERFSLILESASTNQTSMYLCASSSILAELTYEQYFGPGTRLTVT.